Listed here are 9 T cell receptor beta chains from one sample, sequenced in a study of T cells in Graves' hyperthyroidism and ophthalmopathy (dated by TCRdb to the late 2010s). The method behind the library was multiplex PCR. These reads were obtained on an Illumina HiSeq 2000. The TCR beta CDR3 regions were amplified from RNA transcripts. A first-round RT-PCR of the TCR CDR3 used the HTBI primer set with the Qiagen OneStep RT-PCR kit. TCRdb redid the processing of the public reads, applying fastp at Q25 and MiXCR, and retained in-frame beta chains. Here each entry gathers all rows of one CDR3 protein and keeps the most common genes and DNA. The sample records hundreds of thousands of distinct CDR3 sequences, approximately 14% of which are singletons. The ten biggest clones cover approximately 15% of the sample. Sequenced material: blood. The source of these receptors is a woman in her 40s with Graves' hyperthyroidism.

Remarks on this clonotype: The junction differs from germline at one of its ends, possibly a read error. The rearrangement uses TRBV7-2 and TRBJ2-2, with D possibly being TRBD1 (6 bases). The CDR3 is 15 residues long. Germline V gene lookup returns CDR1 SGHTA and CDR2 FQGNSA. The CDR3 sequence is CATSTGTRNTGELFF. In nucleotides, the CDR3 is TGTGCCACCAGCACCGGGACACGGAACACCGGGGAGCTGTTTTTT.

Ten or more counts support this clonotype. The chain has TRBV9 and TRBJ2-3, with 8 bases lining up with TRBD2. The ends lost 3 bases at V and 4 bases at J; junction bases unmatched: 7. This CDR3 has 15 amino acids. CDR1 and CDR2 (germline): SGDLS, YYNGEE. The CDR3 region is CASSEGAGVSDTQYF. CDR3 bases: TGTGCCAGCAGCGAGGGAGCGGGAGTTTCAGATACGCAGTATTTT.

The V gene is TRBV7-6, the J gene TRBJ2-5; possible D gene TRBD1, 6 bases. V was clipped by 1 base and J by 5 bases, with 11 bases between them. There are 14 residues in the CDR3. Germline assignment: CDR1 SGHVS and CDR2 FNYEAQ. CDR3 nucleotide sequence: TGTGCCAGCAGCTTAGGTACAGGGTTGGAGACCCAGTACTTC. This gives the protein CASSLGTGLETQYF.

The sample holds many counts of this clonotype. The rearrangement joins TRBV20-1 to TRBJ2-7, with 13 bases identical to TRBD2. J lost 3 bases, V lost 6 bases, and 8 bases had no gene match. The CDR3 is 15 residues long. Germline CDR1 reads DFQATT; CDR2 reads SNEGSKA (reference sequence). Here the CDR3 DNA reads TGCAGTGCCCCCCGGGGACTAGCGGGGAACTACGAGCAGTACTTC. Translation: CSAPRGLAGNYEQYF.

This clonotype was seen only a few times. The chain employs TRBV20-1 and TRBJ1-4, with D hard to call. V lost 0 bases and J lost 7, with 3 bases in between. CDR3 length equals 11 residues. Germline V gene lookup returns CDR1 DFQATT and CDR2 SNEGSKA (reference sequence). The CDR3: CSAREVEKLFF. CDR3 sequence (DNA): TGCAGTGCTAGAGAGGTTGAAAAACTGTTTTTT.

Many counts were recorded for this clonotype. The rearrangement links TRBV20-1 to TRBJ2-3; 7 bases map to TRBD1. V was clipped by 5 bases and J by 2 bases; unmatched bases: 4. There are 13 residues in the CDR3. The germline V gene has CDR1 DFQATT and CDR2 SNEGSKA (reference sequence). Here the CDR3 reads CSAGDSLTDTQYF. The CDR3 bases are TGCAGTGCTGGGGACAGCCTCACAGATACGCAGTATTTT.

This clonotype was seen at least ten times. The V gene is TRBV11-2, the J gene TRBJ2-5; 8 bases line up with TRBD2. CDR3 length: 15 amino acids. The germline V gene encodes CDR1 SGHAT and CDR2 FQNNGV. V dropped 6 bases and J dropped 1; count of bases not matched to a gene: 7. CDR3 amino acids: CASSLSGRAQETQYF. The CDR3 DNA reads TGTGCCAGCAGTCTAAGCGGGAGAGCCCAAGAGACCCAGTACTTC.

This clonotype was recorded a few times. The rearrangement uses TRBV19 and TRBJ2-1; 7 nucleotides align to TRBD2. CDR1 and CDR2 from the germline V gene are LNHDA and SQIVND (reference sequence). The CDR3 is 15 amino acids. V shed 4 bases, J shed 4 bases, and the junction held 7 bases outside the gene matches. CDR3 amino acids: CASSTPASGYNEQFF. In nucleotides, the CDR3 is TGTGCCAGTAGTACCCCAGCTAGCGGATACAATGAGCAGTTCTTC.

In nucleotides, the CDR3 is TGCGCCAGCAGCTTGCTAGCGGGATCACAAGAGACCCAGTACTTC. Residues: CASSLLAGSQETQYF. This chain joins TRBV5-1 and TRBJ2-5; 9 bases fit TRBD2. CDR1 and CDR2 (germline): SGHRS, YFSETQ. The junction had 3 bases not matched to a gene; V was cut back by 1 base and J by 2 bases. The CDR3 has 15 amino acids.